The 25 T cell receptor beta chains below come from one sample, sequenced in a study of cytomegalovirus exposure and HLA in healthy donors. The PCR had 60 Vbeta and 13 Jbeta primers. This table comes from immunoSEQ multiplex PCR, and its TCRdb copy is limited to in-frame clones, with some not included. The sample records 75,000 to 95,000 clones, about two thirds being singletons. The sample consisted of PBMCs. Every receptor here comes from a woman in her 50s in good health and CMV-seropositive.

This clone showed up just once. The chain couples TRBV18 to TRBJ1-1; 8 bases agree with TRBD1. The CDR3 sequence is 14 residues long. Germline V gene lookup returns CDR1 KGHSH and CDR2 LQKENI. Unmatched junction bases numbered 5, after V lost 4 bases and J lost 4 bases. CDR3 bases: TGTGCCAGCTCACTGGACAGGGAGGGCACTGAAGCTTTCTTT. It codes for CASSLDREGTEAFF.

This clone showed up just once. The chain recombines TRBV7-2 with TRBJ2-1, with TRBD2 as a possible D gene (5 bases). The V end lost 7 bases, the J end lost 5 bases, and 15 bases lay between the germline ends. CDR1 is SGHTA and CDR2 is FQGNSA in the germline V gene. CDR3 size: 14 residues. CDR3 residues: CASIPKGGHNEQFF. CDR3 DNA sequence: TGTGCCAGCATACCTAAGGGCGGGCACAATGAGCAGTTCTTC.

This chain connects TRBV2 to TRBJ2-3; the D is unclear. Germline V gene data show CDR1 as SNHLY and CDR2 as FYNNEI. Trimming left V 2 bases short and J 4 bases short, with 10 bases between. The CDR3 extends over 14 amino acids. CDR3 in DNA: TGTGCCAGCAGTGAATTTTTCGGTTCAGATACGCAGTATTTT. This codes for CASSEFFGSDTQYF.

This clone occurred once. The CDR3 region has the DNA TGTGCCAGCTCACCACGGGGCAAAGAGACCCAGTACTTC. This sequence encodes CASSPRGKETQYF. The rearrangement links TRBV18 to TRBJ2-5; possibly TRBD1 for D (5 bases). Trimming pared 1 base from V and 3 bases from J, leaving 6 bases between. This CDR3 has 13 amino acids. CDR1 is KGHSH and CDR2 is LQKENI in the germline V gene.

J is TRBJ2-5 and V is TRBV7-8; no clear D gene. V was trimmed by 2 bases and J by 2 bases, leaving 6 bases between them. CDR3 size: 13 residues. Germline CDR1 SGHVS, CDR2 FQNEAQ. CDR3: CASSLLRQETQYF. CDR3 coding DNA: TGTGCCAGCAGCTTACTTCGGCAAGAGACCCAGTACTTC.

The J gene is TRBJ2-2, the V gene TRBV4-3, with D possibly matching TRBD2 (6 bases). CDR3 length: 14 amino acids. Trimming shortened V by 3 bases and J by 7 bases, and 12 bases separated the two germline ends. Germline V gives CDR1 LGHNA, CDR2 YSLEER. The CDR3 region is CASSQEGLNGELFF. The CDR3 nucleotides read TGCGCCAGCAGCCAGGAGGGACTCAACGGGGAGCTGTTTTTT.

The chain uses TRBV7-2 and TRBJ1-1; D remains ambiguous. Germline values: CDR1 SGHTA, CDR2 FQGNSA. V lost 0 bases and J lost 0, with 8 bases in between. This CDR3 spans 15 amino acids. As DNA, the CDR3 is TGTGCCAGCAGCTTAGCCTCACAGTTGAACACTGAAGCTTTCTTT. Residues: CASSLASQLNTEAFF.

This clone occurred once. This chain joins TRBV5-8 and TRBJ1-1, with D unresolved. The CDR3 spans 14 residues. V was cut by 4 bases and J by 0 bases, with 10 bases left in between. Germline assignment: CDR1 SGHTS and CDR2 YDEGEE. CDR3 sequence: CASSPIHLNTEAFF. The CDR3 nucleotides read TGTGCCAGCAGCCCAATCCATCTGAACACTGAAGCTTTCTTT.

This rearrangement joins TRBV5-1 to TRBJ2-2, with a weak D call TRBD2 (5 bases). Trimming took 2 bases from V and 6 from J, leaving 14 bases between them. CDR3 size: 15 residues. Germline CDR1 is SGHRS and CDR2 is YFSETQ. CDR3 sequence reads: CASSFLAGSSGELFF. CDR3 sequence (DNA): TGCGCCAGCAGCTTCCTGGCGGGTAGCTCCGGGGAGCTGTTTTTT.

The CDR3 DNA reads as TGCAGCGTTACCGGGACAGGAGTCACTGAAGCTTTCTTT. Residues: CSVTGTGVTEAFF. The chain carries TRBV29-1 and TRBJ1-1; 8 nucleotides match TRBD1. The germline V gene has CDR1 SQVTM and CDR2 ANQGSEA. V was pared by 5 bases and J by 4 bases, with 6 bases of the junction left unmatched. CDR3 length: 13 amino acids.

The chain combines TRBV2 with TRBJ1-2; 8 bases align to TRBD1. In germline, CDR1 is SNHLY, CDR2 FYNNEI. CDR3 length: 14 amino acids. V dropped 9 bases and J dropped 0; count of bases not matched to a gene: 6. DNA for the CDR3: TGTGCCAGTTTTGACAGGGGACCTAACTATGGCTACACCTTC. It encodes CASFDRGPNYGYTF.

CDR3 loop: CASSSPGTGGYGYTF. The CDR3 bases are TGTGCCAGCAGTTCCCCCGGGACAGGGGGTTATGGCTACACCTTC. The rearrangement joins TRBV28 to TRBJ1-2, with 11 bases matching TRBD1. V dropped 4 bases and J dropped 5; count of bases not matched to a gene: 6. The germline gives CDR1 MDHEN, CDR2 SYDVKM. The CDR3 sequence is 15 residues long.

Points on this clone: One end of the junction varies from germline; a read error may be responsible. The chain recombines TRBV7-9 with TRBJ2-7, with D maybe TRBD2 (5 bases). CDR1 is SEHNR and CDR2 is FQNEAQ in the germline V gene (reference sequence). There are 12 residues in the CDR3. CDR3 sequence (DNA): TGTTCCAGCAGCTTCGAGGGAAACGAGCAGTACTTC. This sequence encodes CSSSFEGNEQYF.

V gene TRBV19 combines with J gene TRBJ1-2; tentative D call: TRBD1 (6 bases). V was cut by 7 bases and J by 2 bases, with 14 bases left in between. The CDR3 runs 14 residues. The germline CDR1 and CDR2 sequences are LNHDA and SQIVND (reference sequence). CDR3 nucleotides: TGTGCCAGTAACTTCCTAGGACAGAACTATGGCTACACCTTC. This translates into CASNFLGQNYGYTF.

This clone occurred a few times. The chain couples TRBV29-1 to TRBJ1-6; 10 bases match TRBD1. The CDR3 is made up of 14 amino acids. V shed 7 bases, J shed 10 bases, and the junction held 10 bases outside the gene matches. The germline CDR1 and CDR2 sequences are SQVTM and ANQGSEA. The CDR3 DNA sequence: TGCAGCGCCTTGACAGGGGGCCATGGATCACCCCTCCACTTT. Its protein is CSALTGGHGSPLHF.

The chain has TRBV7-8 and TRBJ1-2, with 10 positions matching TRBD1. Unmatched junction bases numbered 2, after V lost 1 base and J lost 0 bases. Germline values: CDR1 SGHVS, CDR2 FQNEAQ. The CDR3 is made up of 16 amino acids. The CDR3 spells CASSLVDRGPNYGYTF. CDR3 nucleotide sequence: TGTGCCAGCAGCTTAGTCGACAGGGGGCCTAACTATGGCTACACCTTC.

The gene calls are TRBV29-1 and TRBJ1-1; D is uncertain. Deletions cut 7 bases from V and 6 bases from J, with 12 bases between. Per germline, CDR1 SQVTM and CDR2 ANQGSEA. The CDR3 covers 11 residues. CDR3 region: CSGRESAEAFF. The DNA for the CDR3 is TGCAGCGGCCGGGAAAGCGCTGAAGCTTTCTTT.

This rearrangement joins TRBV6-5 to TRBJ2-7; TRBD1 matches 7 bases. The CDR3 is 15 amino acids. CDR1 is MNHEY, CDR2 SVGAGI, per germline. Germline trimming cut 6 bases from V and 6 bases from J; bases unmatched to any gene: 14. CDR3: CASRAPGQRPPEQYF. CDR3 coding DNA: TGTGCCAGCAGGGCCCCGGGACAGAGACCCCCCGAGCAGTACTTC.

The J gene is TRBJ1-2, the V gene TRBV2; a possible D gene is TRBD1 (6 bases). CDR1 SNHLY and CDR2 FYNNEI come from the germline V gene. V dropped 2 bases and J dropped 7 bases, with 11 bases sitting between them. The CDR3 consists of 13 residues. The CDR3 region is CASSETGYSGYTF. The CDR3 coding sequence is TGTGCCAGCAGTGAAACAGGGTACTCTGGCTACACCTTC.

The CDR3 DNA sequence: TGCGCCAGCAGCTTGGCCGAGTGCCTTAGCAATCAGCCCCAGCATTTT. Translated: CASSLAECLSNQPQHF. The gene calls are TRBV5-1 and TRBJ1-5; D is uncertain. The germline V gene has CDR1 SGHRS and CDR2 YFSETQ. V was pared by 0 bases and J by 0 bases, with 10 bases between. The CDR3 has 16 amino acids.

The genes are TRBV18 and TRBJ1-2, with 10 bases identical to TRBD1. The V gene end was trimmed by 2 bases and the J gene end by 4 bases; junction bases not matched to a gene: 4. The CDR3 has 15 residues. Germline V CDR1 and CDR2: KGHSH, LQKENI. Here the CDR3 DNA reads TGTGCCAGCTCACCAGAGACAGGGGGCCCCTATGGCTACACCTTC. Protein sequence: CASSPETGGPYGYTF.

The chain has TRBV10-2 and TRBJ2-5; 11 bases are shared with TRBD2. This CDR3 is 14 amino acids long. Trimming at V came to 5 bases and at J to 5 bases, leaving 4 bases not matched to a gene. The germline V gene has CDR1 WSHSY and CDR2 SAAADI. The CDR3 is CASSLAGGRETQYF. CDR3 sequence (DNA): TGCGCCAGCAGTTTAGCGGGGGGGCGGGAGACCCAGTACTTC.

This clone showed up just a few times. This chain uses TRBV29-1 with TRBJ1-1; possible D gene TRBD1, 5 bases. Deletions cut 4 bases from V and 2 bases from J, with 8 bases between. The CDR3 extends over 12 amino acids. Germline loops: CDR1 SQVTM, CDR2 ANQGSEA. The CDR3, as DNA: TGCAGCGTTGGGGGACTAAACACTGAAGCTTTCTTT. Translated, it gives CSVGGLNTEAFF.

CDR3 in DNA: TGTGCAAGTCGCTTAACCGGGACAGGGAATCAGCCCCAGCATTTT. This codes for CASRLTGTGNQPQHF. J is TRBJ1-5 and V is TRBV12-2; the D call TRBD1 from the table was never checked on the DNA. TRBV12-2 is a documented pseudogene. This CDR3 is built from 15 residues.

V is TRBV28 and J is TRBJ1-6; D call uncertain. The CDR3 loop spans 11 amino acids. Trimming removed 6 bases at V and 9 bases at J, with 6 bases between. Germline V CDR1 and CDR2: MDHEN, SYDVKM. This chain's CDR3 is CASSLRSPLHF. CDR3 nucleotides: TGTGCCAGCAGCTTGCGTTCACCCCTCCACTTT.